This T cell receptor (beta chain) is drawn from a study of tumor and adjacent non-tumor tissue in lung cancer. The library came from three nested PCR rounds adapted from ARM-PCR protocols. TCRdb re-called the multiplex PCR reads through MiXCR, storing one row per CDR3 protein. The sample contains some 77,000 distinct CDR3 sequences, about two thirds of which appear only once. This CDR3 has 16 amino acids. Germline-derived CDR1 and CDR2 are DFQATT and SNEGSKA (reference sequence). Trimming removed 6 bases from V and 5 bases from J; junction bases left unmatched: 14. RNA was extracted from bulk tissue without any cell sorting. This clonotype showed up many times.

The receptor comes from a woman aged 65 to 85 with non-small cell lung cancer. Sequencing was carried out using lung tumor tissue. The V and J genes are TRBV20-1 and TRBJ2-5; TRBD2 matches at 11 bases. The CDR3 DNA follows: TGCAGTGCAAACCCCGGGACTAGCGGCCCAATGGAGACCCAGTACTTC. Its translation is CSANPGTSGPMETQYF.